These 11 T cell receptor beta chains share one sample of origin, sequenced in a study of beta chain features in type 1 diabetes. The entirety of the isolated RNA underwent reverse transcription, so expressed TCRB transcripts were sequenced. The method was immunoSEQ multiplex PCR; TCRdb's version includes in-frame clones alone and lacks a portion of them. The data contain some 63,000 clones, roughly 60% of them seen just once; the ten biggest clones take up over 2%. The sequencing input was Tregs from blood. The source of these receptors is a woman in her late teens or twenties in good health.

This clone occurred once. Here the CDR3 reads CASSPYLTGDSTEAFF. The CDR3 DNA reads TGTGCCAGCTCACCATATTTGACAGGGGATTCCACTGAAGCTTTCTTT. The genes are TRBV18 and TRBJ1-1, with 8 bases lining up with TRBD1. The V and J ends lost 2 bases and 4 bases, in that order; junction bases with no gene match: 9. Germline-derived CDR1 and CDR2 are KGHSH and LQKENI. The length of the CDR3 is 16 residues.

This clone came up a few times. This chain connects TRBV11-2 to TRBJ2-1, with D perhaps TRBD2 (7 bases). The CDR3 sequence is 18 residues long. Germline-derived CDR1 and CDR2 are SGHAT and FQNNGV. V dropped 4 bases and J dropped 6 bases, with 25 bases sitting between them. The chain's CDR3 is CASSSLARWGGRGNEQFF. The CDR3 DNA reads as TGTGCCAGCAGCTCCTTAGCAAGGTGGGGGGGCCGGGGCAATGAGCAGTTCTTC.

The J gene is TRBJ1-5, the V gene TRBV10-2, with D tentatively TRBD1 (5 bases). The germline V gene has CDR1 WSHSY and CDR2 SAAADI. Trimming took off 8 bases at V and 1 base at J, with 12 bases between the two ends. This CDR3 contains 14 residues. CDR3 region: CASRQAGSNQPQHF. CDR3 sequence (DNA): TGCGCCAGCCGTCAGGCAGGGAGCAATCAGCCCCAGCATTTT.

This chain joins TRBV5-1 and TRBJ2-1; 7 nucleotides match TRBD2. This CDR3 region has 15 residues. J gave up 8 bases and V 1 base, and 9 bases lay outside the gene matches. CDR1 is SGHRS, CDR2 YFSETQ, per germline. The CDR3 spells CASSLWEGPRDEQFF. Written as DNA, the CDR3 is TGCGCCAGCAGCTTGTGGGAGGGCCCTAGGGATGAGCAGTTCTTC.

This chain links TRBV18 with TRBJ1-4, with D tentatively TRBD1 (6 bases). This CDR3 has 15 residues. Between the trimmed V and J ends, which lost 2 bases and 5 bases, there was a span of 12 bases. The germline CDR1 and CDR2 sequences are KGHSH and LQKENI. The CDR3 here is CASSPSQGPNEKLFF. As DNA, the CDR3 is TGTGCCAGCTCACCATCACAGGGCCCCAATGAAAAACTGTTTTTT.

This clone was detected only a few times. The chain uses TRBV7-2 and TRBJ2-1, with 8 bases fitting TRBD2. The germline V gene encodes CDR1 SGHTA and CDR2 FQGNSA. The CDR3 totals 17 residues. With 3 bases clipped from V and 7 bases from J, the junction kept 14 bases outside the gene matches. This chain's CDR3 is CASSFPFGREENNEQFF. CDR3 nucleotides: TGTGCCAGCAGCTTCCCCTTCGGGCGGGAGGAGAATAATGAGCAGTTCTTC. Full variable domain (remainder filled in from reference TRBV7-2 and TRBJ2-1): GAGVSQSPSNKVTEKGKDVELRCDPISGHTALYWYRQSLGQGLEFLIYFQGNSAPDKSGLPSDRFSAERTGGSVSTLTIQRTQQEDSAVYLCASSFPFGREENNEQFFGPGTRLTVL.

The gene calls are TRBV7-2 and TRBJ2-1; D is undetermined. CDR3 size: 11 residues. Between the trimmed V and J ends, which lost 6 bases and 12 bases, there was a span of 12 bases. Germline CDR1 is SGHTA and CDR2 is FQGNSA. As DNA, the CDR3 is TGTGCCAGCAGGTTTGAGGTCGCGCAGTTCTTC. This encodes CASRFEVAQFF.

CDR3 residues: CASREDSTGNTIYF. CDR3 coding DNA: TGTGCCAGCAGGGAGGACAGTACTGGAAACACCATATATTTT. The chain combines TRBV2 with TRBJ1-3; a possible D gene is TRBD1 (6 bases). V dropped 6 bases and J dropped 2 bases, with 11 bases sitting between them. Germline V gene data show CDR1 as SNHLY and CDR2 as FYNNEI. This CDR3 region has 14 residues.

The rearrangement links TRBV7-2 to TRBJ2-5; D is undetermined. There are 13 residues in the CDR3. Germline V gives CDR1 SGHTA, CDR2 FQGNSA. V was cut by 2 bases and J by 7 bases, with 11 bases left in between. The CDR3 here is CASSLRIRGTQYF. CDR3 in DNA: TGTGCCAGCAGCTTAAGGATCCGAGGGACCCAGTACTTC.

This clone was found once. The chain combines TRBV7-2 with TRBJ2-2; weak D call: TRBD2 (6 bases). Per the germline V gene, CDR1 is SGHTA and CDR2 is FQGNSA. V was shortened by 5 bases and J by 0 bases, with 7 bases between the two germline ends. This CDR3 has 14 residues. The CDR3 protein is CASSRLANTGELFF. CDR3 nucleotide sequence: TGTGCCAGCAGCAGACTAGCGAACACCGGGGAGCTGTTTTTT.

The chain recombines TRBV9 with TRBJ2-3, with 10 bases lining up with TRBD2. V lost 2 bases, J lost 2 bases, and 11 bases stayed unmatched. Germline V gene sequence: CDR1 SGDLS, CDR2 YYNGEE. CDR3 length: 18 amino acids. In nucleotides, the CDR3 is TGTGCCAGCAGCGTTCTTGATGGACTAGCGGAAAACACAGATACGCAGTATTTT. Its protein product is CASSVLDGLAENTDTQYF.